Presented here are 29 T cell receptor beta chains from one specimen sequenced in a study of blood T cell repertoires in COVID-19. Profiling relied on immunoSEQ multiplex PCR, and the TCRdb table lists in-frame clones only, not all of them. The profile shows a few hundred thousand clones, around 84% of them singletons. Sequenced sample: peripheral blood. All receptors derive from a woman younger than 35 with acute or convalescent COVID-19.

This chain links TRBV11-2 with TRBJ2-1; 7 positions match TRBD1. The junction had 3 bases not matched to a gene; V was cut back by 4 bases and J by 0 bases. CDR3 size: 15 residues. Germline V CDR1 and CDR2: SGHAT, FQNNGV. In DNA form, the CDR3 reads TGTGCCAGCAGCTCAAGACAGGGCTCCTACAATGAGCAGTTCTTC. It codes for CASSSRQGSYNEQFF.

The chain employs TRBV6-6 and TRBJ2-6; 8 nucleotides line up with TRBD2. Looked up from germline, CDR1 is MNHNY and CDR2 is SVGAGI (reference sequence). The CDR3 sequence is 19 residues long. Germline trimming cut 5 bases from V and 2 bases from J; bases unmatched to any gene: 14. Here the CDR3 DNA reads TGTGCCAGCAGTCAAACCTCCCCCGGGGGGGTTCCTGGGGCCAACGTCCTGACTTTC. Translation gives CASSQTSPGGVPGANVLTF.

This clone was seen just once. The chain joins TRBV18 to TRBJ1-1, with D possibly being TRBD1 (6 bases). Trimming cost V 3 bases and J 6 bases, with 17 bases left between them. The germline V gene encodes CDR1 KGHSH and CDR2 LQKENI. The CDR3 runs 15 residues. The CDR3: CASSPHWTVGSEAFF. DNA of the CDR3: TGTGCCAGCTCACCGCACTGGACAGTAGGATCTGAAGCTTTCTTT.

The rearrangement uses TRBV18 and TRBJ1-1, with D hard to call. Germline V CDR1 and CDR2: KGHSH, LQKENI. Trimming shortened V by 3 bases and J by 0 bases, and 8 bases separated the two germline ends. The length of the CDR3 is 14 residues. The CDR3 loop reads CASSPSNMNTEAFF. The CDR3 DNA sequence: TGTGCCAGCTCACCCTCCAACATGAACACTGAAGCTTTCTTT.

The rearrangement uses TRBV28 and TRBJ1-5; TRBD1 matches at 8 bases. The germline V gene has CDR1 MDHEN and CDR2 SYDVKM. The V segment lost 5 bases and the J segment 3 bases; nucleotides outside the gene matches: 6. The CDR3 covers 15 residues. DNA of the CDR3: TGTGCCAGCAGTCCCGGACAGGGAAACAATCAGCCCCAGCATTTT. Protein: CASSPGQGNNQPQHF.

To note about this clone: Given the absence of the conserved phenylalanine or tryptophan at the CDR3 end, a read error is likely. The chain links TRBV7-6 to TRBJ1-2; D not resolved. This CDR3 has 17 residues. Germline-derived CDR1 and CDR2 are SGHVS and FNYEAQ. V dropped 1 base and J dropped 1 base, with 16 bases sitting between them. CDR3 sequence: CASSLGVVADYNYGYTL. The CDR3 bases are TGTGCCAGCAGCTTAGGAGTAGTGGCGGATTATAACTATGGCTACACCCTC.

This clone showed up just a few times. The chain couples TRBV2 to TRBJ1-2, with D perhaps TRBD1 (6 bases). V was pared by 4 bases and J by 3 bases, with 15 bases between. In germline, CDR1 is SNHLY, CDR2 FYNNEI. The CDR3 runs to 15 residues. CDR3 in DNA: TGTGCCAGCAGTGGAGGAAACAGGGCCTACTATGGCTACACCTTC. It codes for CASSGGNRAYYGYTF.

The chain carries TRBV5-3 and TRBJ1-4; no clear D. TRBV5-3 is identified as an open reading frame with a role that is uncertain. The CDR3 totals 14 residues. Trimming cost V 5 bases and J 5 bases, with 13 bases left between them. The CDR3 nucleotides read TGTGCCAGAAGTTTAGATGGCGGCAATGAAAAACTGTTTTTT. It yields the protein CARSLDGGNEKLFF.

The CDR3 loop is CSVVDRAGTEAFF. The DNA of the CDR3 is TGCAGCGTCGTAGACAGGGCCGGCACTGAAGCTTTCTTT. This rearrangement joins TRBV29-1 to TRBJ1-1; 7 nucleotides agree with TRBD1. V was pared by 6 bases and J by 4 bases, with 8 bases of the junction left unmatched. The CDR3 length is 13 residues. Germline values: CDR1 SQVTM, CDR2 ANQGSEA.

The gene calls are TRBV3-1 (or the pseudogene TRBV3-2) and TRBJ2-3, with D possibly TRBD2 on 5 matching bases. This CDR3 has 14 residues. Trimming removed 0 bases from V and 12 bases from J, with 16 bases in between. The germline gives CDR1 LGHDT, CDR2 YNNKEL (reference sequence). The CDR3 DNA is TGTGCCAGCAGCCAAGAGGGGAGCGGCCGGGTTCAGTATTTT. Its protein is CASSQEGSGRVQYF.

The gene calls are TRBV6-5 and TRBJ1-2; the D is unclear. The germline V gene encodes CDR1 MNHEY and CDR2 SVGAGI. V lost 5 bases to trimming and J lost 7 bases, with 17 bases between them. This CDR3 region has 14 residues. CDR3: CASSRGDSAVGYTF. The CDR3 DNA sequence: TGTGCCAGCAGTCGCGGAGATAGTGCGGTTGGCTACACCTTC.

J is TRBJ1-1 and V is TRBV13; D is unclear. V was shortened by 3 bases and J by 5 bases, with 13 bases between the two germline ends. Germline CDR1 and CDR2: PRHDT and FYEKMQ (reference sequence). The CDR3 spans 14 residues. DNA of the CDR3: TGTGCCAGCAGCTTTAAGGCCCCGGGGACTGAAGCTTTCTTT. Its protein is CASSFKAPGTEAFF. Full variable domain (outside the CDR3, taken from reference TRBV13 and TRBJ1-1): AAGVIQSPRHLIKEKRETATLKCYPIPRHDTVYWYQQGPGQDPQFLISFYEKMQSDKGSIPDRFSAQQFSDYHSELNMSSLELGDSALYFCASSFKAPGTEAFFGQGTRLTVV.

The rearrangement joins TRBV5-1 to TRBJ1-6; the D is unclear. Trimming cost V 0 bases and J 10 bases, with 11 bases left between them. Germline-derived CDR1 and CDR2 are SGHRS and YFSETQ. This CDR3 is built from 14 residues. CDR3 loop: CASSLESVGSPLHF. The CDR3 region has the DNA TGCGCCAGCAGCTTGGAAAGTGTCGGGTCACCCCTCCACTTT.

The chain uses TRBV30 and TRBJ2-7; the match to TRBD2 covers 8 bases. Looked up from germline, CDR1 is GTSNPN and CDR2 is SVGIG (reference sequence). This CDR3 contains 13 residues. The V and J ends lost 7 bases and 2 bases, in that order; junction bases with no gene match: 7. This CDR3 is CAFLPGGPYEQYF. CDR3 in DNA: TGTGCCTTTTTACCGGGGGGGCCCTACGAGCAGTACTTC.

This chain's CDR3 is CASSGGTSGSMDTQYF. CDR3 nucleotide sequence: TGTGCCAGCAGCGGCGGGACTAGCGGGAGTATGGATACGCAGTATTTT. V gene TRBV7-9 combines with J gene TRBJ2-3; 14 bases map to TRBD2. The trim removed 5 bases at V and 6 bases at J, leaving 7 bases unmatched. This CDR3 is built from 16 residues. Germline V lookup: CDR1 SEHNR, CDR2 FQNEAQ (reference sequence).

The genes are TRBV19 and TRBJ1-1; D uncertain. The CDR3 covers 13 residues. V lost 6 bases to trimming and J lost 8 bases, with 16 bases between them. CDR1 LNHDA and CDR2 SQIVND come from the germline V gene (reference sequence). DNA for the CDR3: TGTGCCAGTAGCCCTCCGAGTCTTTCCGAAGCTTTCTTT. It encodes CASSPPSLSEAFF.

This chain uses TRBV10-3 with TRBJ2-1, with D perhaps TRBD1 (6 bases). The CDR3 runs to 15 residues. With 0 bases removed from V and 4 bases from J, the gap between germline ends came to 10 bases. Per germline, CDR1 ENHRY and CDR2 SYGVKD. The CDR3, as DNA: TGTGCCATCAGTGAGTCGAGAGGGGGATACAATGAGCAGTTCTTC. This gives the protein CAISESRGGYNEQFF.

The rearrangement uses TRBV5-1 and TRBJ2-1; 12 nucleotides agree with TRBD2. V gave up 0 bases and J gave up 3 bases; unmatched junction bases: 1. This CDR3 is built from 16 residues. The germline V gene has CDR1 SGHRS and CDR2 YFSETQ. The CDR3 protein is CASSLELAGGYNEQFF. In DNA form, the CDR3 reads TGCGCCAGCAGCTTGGAACTAGCGGGGGGCTACAATGAGCAGTTCTTC.

The genes are TRBV6-4 and TRBJ1-5; the D gene is possibly TRBD1 (5 bases). V was clipped by 6 bases and J by 1 base, with 10 bases between them. The CDR3 has 14 amino acids. Germline assignment: CDR1 MRHNA and CDR2 SNTAGT. This CDR3 reads CASSPEGSNQPQHF. CDR3 bases: TGTGCCAGCAGCCCGGAGGGGAGCAATCAGCCCCAGCATTTT.

CDR3 in amino acids: CASSLEGVGGYTF. DNA of the CDR3: TGCGCCAGCAGCTTGGAAGGGGTGGGTGGCTACACCTTC. The V call is TRBV5-1, the J call TRBJ1-2; tentative D call: TRBD1 (5 bases). The CDR3 consists of 13 residues. CDR1 is SGHRS, CDR2 YFSETQ, per germline. Trimming removed 0 bases at V and 7 bases at J, with 10 bases between.

This chain links TRBV2 with TRBJ2-5; D unresolved. V lost 4 bases, J lost 0 bases, and 9 bases lay in between. This CDR3 spans 14 amino acids. CDR1 and CDR2 from the germline V gene are SNHLY and FYNNEI. In nucleotides, the CDR3 is TGTGCCAGCAGTGTACTATTGTACCAAGAGACCCAGTACTTC. Its translation: CASSVLLYQETQYF.

The V and J genes are TRBV6-5 and TRBJ2-1, with unresolved D. The V gene lost 6 bases and the J gene lost 9 bases, with 9 bases spanning the gap. The CDR3 is 11 residues long. The V gene's germline CDR1 is MNHEY and CDR2 SVGAGI. The CDR3 region is CASSLGSEQFF. DNA of the CDR3: TGTGCCAGCAGCCTAGGATCTGAGCAGTTCTTC.

V usage is TRBV10-3 and J usage is TRBJ2-1; TRBD2 matches 7 bases. This CDR3 is 18 amino acids long. In germline, CDR1 is ENHRY, CDR2 SYGVKD. Trimming cost V 0 bases and J 3 bases; bases outside gene matches: 11. CDR3 DNA: TGTGCCATCAGTGAGTCGACGGCCGGACTAGGCCACTACAATGAGCAGTTCTTC. Residues: CAISESTAGLGHYNEQFF.

The table lists this clone with many counts. Distinct nucleotide sequences in the sample also encode this CDR3. The CDR3 DNA is TGTGCCTGGAGTGTACAGGACACCGGGGAGCTGTTTTTT. It codes for CAWSVQDTGELFF. This chain links TRBV30 with TRBJ2-2; the D gene is possibly TRBD1 (5 bases). Germline CDR1 reads GTSNPN; CDR2 reads SVGIG (reference sequence). The germline V and J ends were trimmed by 0 bases and 3 bases, with 5 bases remaining between them. The CDR3 has 13 amino acids.

The V and J genes are TRBV10-3 and TRBJ1-1; D gene ambiguous. Germline V CDR1 and CDR2: ENHRY, SYGVKD. This CDR3 contains 11 residues. Trimming removed 8 bases at V and 2 bases at J, with 6 bases between. In DNA, the CDR3 is TGTGCCATCCGGGTTAACACTGAAGCTTTCTTT. Amino acid sequence: CAIRVNTEAFF.

The rearrangement links TRBV9 to TRBJ2-5; D possibly corresponds to TRBD2 (6 bases). V lost 4 bases to trimming and J lost 1 base, with 14 bases between them. Germline assignment: CDR1 SGDLS and CDR2 YYNGEE. The CDR3 extends over 15 amino acids. CDR3 in amino acids: CASSTAGTPQETQYF. The CDR3 DNA reads as TGTGCCAGCAGCACGGCCGGGACTCCCCAAGAGACCCAGTACTTC.

This chain joins TRBV2 and TRBJ2-1; possible D gene TRBD1, 6 bases. Trimming took off 8 bases at V and 4 bases at J, with 12 bases between the two ends. CDR3 length: 13 amino acids. The V gene's germline CDR1 is SNHLY and CDR2 FYNNEI. The CDR3 coding sequence is TGTGCCAGCCACGGGACACAGTACAATGAGCAGTTCTTC. This translates into CASHGTQYNEQFF.

V usage is TRBV5-1 and J usage is TRBJ1-4; TRBD1 might be the D (5 bases). V gave up 2 bases and J gave up 8 bases, with 16 bases separating them. Germline CDR1 and CDR2: SGHRS and YFSETQ. This CDR3 has 15 amino acids. CDR3 protein: CASSLSQGFEEKLFF. DNA of the CDR3: TGCGCCAGCAGCTTATCCCAGGGCTTTGAGGAAAAACTGTTTTTT.

The J gene is TRBJ2-1, the V gene TRBV24-1, with 13 bases lining up with TRBD2. J lost 6 bases, V lost 9 bases, and 1 base had no gene match. Germline-derived CDR1 and CDR2 are KGHDR and SFDVKD. This CDR3 is 13 amino acids long. CDR3 loop: CATGLAGANEQFF. The CDR3 DNA reads TGTGCCACCGGACTAGCGGGAGCCAATGAGCAGTTCTTC.